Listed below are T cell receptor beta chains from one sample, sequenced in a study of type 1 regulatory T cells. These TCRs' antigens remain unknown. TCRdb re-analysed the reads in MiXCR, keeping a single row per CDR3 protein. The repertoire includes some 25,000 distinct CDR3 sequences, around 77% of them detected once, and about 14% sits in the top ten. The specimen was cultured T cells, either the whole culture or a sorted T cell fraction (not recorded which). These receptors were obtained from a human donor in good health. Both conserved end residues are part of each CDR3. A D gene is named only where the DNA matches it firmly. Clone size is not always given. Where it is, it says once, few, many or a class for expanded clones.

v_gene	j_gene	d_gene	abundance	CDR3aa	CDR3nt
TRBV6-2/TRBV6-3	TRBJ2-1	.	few	CASINPAAYNEQFF	TGTGCCAGCATCAACCCAGCGGCCTACAATGAGCAGTTCTTC
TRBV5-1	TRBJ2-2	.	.	CASSVNPGRKGGELFF	TGCGCCAGCAGCGTAAACCCAGGGAGAAAGGGCGGGGAGCTGTTTTTT
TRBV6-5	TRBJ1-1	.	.	CASRGGGTEAFF	TGTGCCAGTCGGGGGGGGGGCACTGAAGCTTTCTTT
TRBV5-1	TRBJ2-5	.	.	CASSPFQETQYF	TGCGCCAGCAGCCCGTTCCAAGAGACCCAGTACTTC
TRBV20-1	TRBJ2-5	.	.	CSARKSGSRETQCF	TGCAGTGCTAGAAAGTCAGGGTCTCGAGAGACCCAGTGCTTC
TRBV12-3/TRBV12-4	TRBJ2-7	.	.	CASSFGTSHEQYF	TGTGCCAGCAGTTTTGGGACATCCCACGAGCAGTACTTC
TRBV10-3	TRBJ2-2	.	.	CAISDPDGGGENTGELFF	TGTGCCATCAGTGACCCGGACGGCGGGGGCGAGAACACCGGGGAGCTGTTTTTT
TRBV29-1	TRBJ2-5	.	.	CSVQEVTQYF	TGCAGCGTTCAGGAGGTGACCCAGTACTTC
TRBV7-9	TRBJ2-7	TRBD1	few	CASSKIPGQGASYEQYF	TGTGCCAGCAGCAAAATACCGGGACAGGGGGCTTCCTACGAGCAGTACTTC
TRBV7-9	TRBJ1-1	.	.	CASSLGQVNTEAFF	TGTGCCAGCAGCTTAGGGCAGGTAAACACTGAAGCTTTCTTT
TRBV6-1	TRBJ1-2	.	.	CASSVGKSGYTF	TGTGCCAGCAGTGTCGGGAAGTCGGGCTACACCTTC
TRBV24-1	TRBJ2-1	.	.	CATSDSGHYNEQFF	TGTGCCACCAGTGATTCAGGCCACTACAATGAGCAGTTCTTC
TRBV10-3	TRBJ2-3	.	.	CAISVADTQYF	TGTGCCATCAGTGTGGCAGATACGCAGTATTTT
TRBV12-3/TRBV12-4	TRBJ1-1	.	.	CASRNYTFRRVGTEAFF	TGTGCCAGCAGGAACTATACCTTTCGGAGGGTTGGAACTGAAGCTTTCTTT
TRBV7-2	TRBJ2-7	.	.	CASSYKSSYEQYF	TGTGCCAGCAGCTACAAAAGCTCCTACGAGCAGTACTTC
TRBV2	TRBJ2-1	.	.	CASKGTSYAGFF	TGTGCCAGCAAAGGGACTTCATACGCGGGGTTCTTC
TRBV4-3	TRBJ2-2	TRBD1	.	CASTPGTGLVGELFF	TGCGCCAGCACCCCGGGGACAGGCCTTGTCGGGGAGCTGTTTTTT
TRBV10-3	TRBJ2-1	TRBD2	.	CATKTSGGVGSYNEQFF	TGTGCCACCAAGACTAGCGGGGGAGTTGGCTCCTACAATGAGCAGTTCTTC
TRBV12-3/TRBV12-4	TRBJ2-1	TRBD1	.	CASNVGTGFINEQFF	TGTGCCAGCAATGTCGGGACAGGATTTATAAATGAGCAGTTCTTC
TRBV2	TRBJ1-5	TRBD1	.	CASSGGGDSRNQPQHF	TGTGCCAGCAGTGGGGGAGGGGACAGCCGCAATCAGCCCCAGCATTTT
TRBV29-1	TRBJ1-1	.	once	CSVEVRGRLNTEAFF	TGCAGCGTTGAAGTCCGGGGACGGTTGAACACTGAAGCTTTCTTT
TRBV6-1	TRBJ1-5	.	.	CASRAIGSNQPQHF	TGTGCCAGCAGGGCCATCGGAAGTAATCAGCCCCAGCATTTT
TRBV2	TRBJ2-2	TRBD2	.	CASNFAGLNTGELFF	TGTGCCAGCAACTTTGCGGGACTAAACACCGGGGAGCTGTTTTTT
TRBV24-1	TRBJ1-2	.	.	CATSDWTVLYGYTF	TGTGCCACCAGTGATTGGACAGTACTGTATGGCTACACCTTC
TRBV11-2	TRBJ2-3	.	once	CASTTTAPDTQYF	TGTGCCAGCACCACGACCGCCCCAGATACGCAGTATTTT
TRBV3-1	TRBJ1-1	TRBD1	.	CASSSRDRDTEAFF	TGTGCCAGCAGCTCGCGGGACAGGGACACTGAAGCTTTCTTT
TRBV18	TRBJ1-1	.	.	CASSRGVEAFF	TGTGCCAGCTCACGGGGAGTTGAAGCTTTCTTT
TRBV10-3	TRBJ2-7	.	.	CAISPWGVAGVTSYEQYF	TGTGCCATCAGCCCGTGGGGGGTCGCAGGCGTCACATCCTACGAGCAGTACTTC
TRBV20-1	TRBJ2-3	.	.	CSARGQLGDTQYF	TGCAGTGCTAGAGGCCAGTTGGGAGATACGCAGTATTTT